The T cell receptor beta chain described here comes from a study of blood T cell repertoires in COVID-19. Study-wide background: The United States, Italy and Spain supplied acute and convalescent COVID-19 samples. From T cells, B-cell-depleted T cells, or PBMCs came the material, which was cDNA or gDNA.

Clones were sequenced by immunoSEQ multiplex PCR, and TCRdb holds only the in-frame ones, with some missing. The sample includes 110,000 to 150,000 clones, about nine tenths seen only once; the top ten take about 4.4%. Individuals drawn from around 24 US areas were roughly 18 to 89 years old. Participants reported their clinical history, and cohort assignment relied on those reports. This receptor was identified in a man aged 45-60 years who had recovered from COVID-19. The sequencing sample was made of PBMCs or T cells enriched from blood (not recorded which).

The CDR3 DNA reads as TGTGCCAGCAGCTTATGGGGGGGCTCATACCATTCACCCCTCCACTTT. It yields the protein CASSLWGGSYHSPLHF. The V call is TRBV7-9, the J call TRBJ1-6, with D tentatively TRBD1 (6 bases). Trimming removed 2 bases at V and 8 bases at J, with 16 bases between. Germline V CDR1 and CDR2: SEHNR, FQNEAQ (reference sequence). This CDR3 is 16 amino acids long.